The 20 T cell receptor beta chains given below trace back to one sample, sequenced in a study of blood T cell repertoires in COVID-19. Data came from immunoSEQ multiplex PCR; TCRdb stores just in-frame clones and leaves some out. The data show a few hundred thousand clones, roughly nine tenths seen once. Sequencing used PBMCs or T cells enriched from blood (not recorded which). The receptors were sampled from a woman in her thirties or forties who had been exposed to COVID-19.

CDR3 coding DNA: TGTGCCAGCAGCAGTAACAGGGCTGGAGCCGGGGAGCTGTTTTTT. It specifies CASSSNRAGAGELFF. J is TRBJ2-2 and V is TRBV11-2, with D perhaps matching TRBD1 (6 bases). This CDR3 is built from 15 residues. V was cut by 5 bases and J by 6 bases, with 16 bases left in between. Germline V gene data show CDR1 as SGHAT and CDR2 as FQNNGV.

The chain carries TRBV2 and TRBJ2-5; D gene uncertain. The CDR3 is 12 residues long. CDR1 SNHLY and CDR2 FYNNEI come from the germline V gene. V dropped 7 bases and J dropped 3 bases, with 9 bases sitting between them. CDR3 protein: CASNREKETQYF. The CDR3 DNA follows: TGTGCCAGCAATAGAGAGAAAGAGACCCAGTACTTC. The full variable domain, completed using reference TRBV2 and TRBJ2-5, is EPEVTQTPSHQVTQMGQEVILRCVPISNHLYFYWYRQILGQKVEFLVSFYNNEISEKSEIFDDQFSVERPDGSNFTLKIRSTKLEDSAMYFCASNREKETQYFGPGTRLLVL.

V gene TRBV2 combines with J gene TRBJ2-7; 7 nucleotides align to TRBD1. Germline loops: CDR1 SNHLY, CDR2 FYNNEI. The CDR3 consists of 14 residues. V shed 6 bases and J 6 bases; nucleotides not matched to a gene: 11. The CDR3, as DNA: TGTGCCAGCAGCGCAGGACAGGAAGTAGGCGAGCAGTACTTC. Translation gives CASSAGQEVGEQYF.

This sequence joins TRBV29-1 and TRBJ2-5; D might be TRBD1 (6 bases). V dropped 5 bases and J dropped 5 bases, with 18 bases sitting between them. Germline CDR1 reads SQVTM; CDR2 reads ANQGSEA. The CDR3 runs 14 residues. CDR3 in amino acids: CSVSDSVRWETQYF. CDR3 nucleotide sequence: TGCAGCGTTTCGGACAGCGTAAGATGGGAGACCCAGTACTTC.

The chain carries TRBV6-2 or TRBV6-3 and TRBJ2-1, with D possibly being TRBD2 (7 bases). Germline CDR1 reads MNHEY; CDR2 reads SVGEGT. V lost 4 bases and J lost 7, with 23 bases in between. CDR3 length: 17 amino acids. The chain's CDR3 is CASSLRGGRSPRNEQFF. The DNA for the CDR3 is TGTGCCAGCAGTTTGAGGGGGGGGCGGTCACCGAGGAATGAGCAGTTCTTC.

The chain is built from TRBV3-1 (or the pseudogene TRBV3-2) and TRBJ1-2; maybe TRBD1 (6 bases). With 4 bases removed from V and 8 bases from J, the gap between germline ends came to 26 bases. This CDR3 region has 17 residues. In germline, CDR1 is LGHDT, CDR2 YNNKEL (reference sequence). CDR3 sequence: CASSRSAGDGLIRGYTF. For the CDR3, the DNA is TGTGCCAGCAGCCGATCGGCAGGGGACGGTCTAATCAGGGGCTACACCTTC.

The V and J genes are TRBV9 and TRBJ1-4; TRBD1 matches at 9 bases. CDR1 SGDLS and CDR2 YYNGEE come from the germline V gene. CDR3 length equals 16 residues. V trimming: 0 bases; J trimming: 8 bases; junction bases outside the gene matches: 8. The DNA of the CDR3 is TGTGCCAGCAGCGTAGACGGGACAGGGCACTTCGAAAAACTGTTTTTT. This gives the protein CASSVDGTGHFEKLFF.

V is TRBV3-1 (or the pseudogene TRBV3-2) and J is TRBJ1-2, with D hard to call. V lost 6 bases and J lost 0, with 8 bases in between. CDR1 LGHDT and CDR2 YNNKEL come from the germline V gene (reference sequence). The CDR3 extends over 13 amino acids. The DNA for the CDR3 is TGTGCCAGCAGTTACAGAGCTAACTATGGCTACACCTTC. It yields the protein CASSYRANYGYTF.

Comment on this clone: Different DNA sequences within this sample yield the same CDR3. The chain employs TRBV5-1 and TRBJ2-1; D is uncertain. The CDR3 totals 11 residues. Germline V gene sequence: CDR1 SGHRS, CDR2 YFSETQ. V lost 0 bases and J lost 7, with 2 bases in between. This CDR3 reads CASSLANEQFF. As DNA, the CDR3 is TGCGCCAGCAGCTTGGCAAATGAGCAGTTCTTC.

Concerning this clone itself: The same CDR3 is also encoded by other DNA sequences in this sample. The J gene is TRBJ2-1, the V gene TRBV3-1 (or the pseudogene TRBV3-2); 10 bases map to TRBD2. This CDR3 is built from 15 residues. After removal of 2 bases from V and 5 bases from J, the junction contained 3 bases not matched to a gene. Germline lookup yields CDR1 LGHDT and CDR2 YNNKEL (reference sequence). The CDR3 loop reads CASSQWTSGDNEQFF. The CDR3 DNA is TGTGCCAGCAGCCAATGGACTAGCGGAGACAATGAGCAGTTCTTC.

This clone was recorded only once. The chain combines TRBV24-1 with TRBJ2-5; no firm D call. The CDR3 sequence is 13 residues long. V lost 5 bases and J lost 7, with 13 bases in between. CDR1 and CDR2 from the germline V gene are KGHDR and SFDVKD. CDR3 sequence: CATSVNSYGTQYF. The CDR3 bases are TGTGCCACCAGTGTAAATAGCTATGGGACCCAGTACTTC.

The gene calls are TRBV7-9 and TRBJ1-1, with D uncertain. Trimming stripped 4 bases from V and 2 bases from J, with 11 bases between. The germline gives CDR1 SEHNR, CDR2 FQNEAQ (reference sequence). The CDR3 is made up of 14 amino acids. CDR3 sequence: CASSYGASNTEAFF. CDR3 bases: TGTGCCAGCAGCTACGGAGCCAGTAACACTGAAGCTTTCTTT.

A note on this clone: Other DNA sequences in this sample translate to the same CDR3. V and J are TRBV27 and TRBJ1-1; tentative D call: TRBD1 (5 bases). Germline CDR1 and CDR2: MNHEY and SMNVEV (reference sequence). This CDR3 contains 13 residues. V lost 6 bases and J 4 bases, leaving 12 bases between the germline ends. DNA for the CDR3: TGTGCCAGCAGCTCCCGGGGGGGCACTGAAGCTTTCTTT. It specifies CASSSRGGTEAFF.

The rearrangement links TRBV7-8 to TRBJ1-2, with a weak D call TRBD1 (5 bases). Germline loops: CDR1 SGHVS, CDR2 FQNEAQ. The CDR3 is made up of 14 amino acids. V dropped 2 bases and J dropped 6 bases, with 13 bases sitting between them. The CDR3 region has the DNA TGTGCCAGCAGCTTAATTGACAGCAATCATGGCTACACCTTC. As protein: CASSLIDSNHGYTF. Looking up the rest from reference TRBV7-8 and TRBJ1-2 gives the full variable domain: GAGVSQSPRYKVAKRGQDVALRCDPISGHVSLFWYQQALGQGPEFLTYFQNEAQLDKSGLPSDRFFAERPEGSVSTLKIQRTQQEDSAVYLCASSLIDSNHGYTFGSGTRLTVV.

In its sample, this clone was seen once. This chain links TRBV6-4 with TRBJ2-1; 8 bases match TRBD2. The ends lost 5 bases at V and 0 bases at J; junction bases unmatched: 9. This CDR3 region has 17 residues. Germline V gene sequence: CDR1 MRHNA, CDR2 SNTAGT. The CDR3, as DNA: TGTGCCAGCAGTAGTGTTGGACTAGCCGGCTCCTACAATGAGCAGTTCTTC. This translates into CASSSVGLAGSYNEQFF.

The chain joins TRBV4-3 to TRBJ1-5, with 8 bases identical to TRBD1. Germline CDR1 LGHNA, CDR2 YSLEER. The ends lost 2 bases at V and 6 bases at J; junction bases unmatched: 6. The CDR3 has 15 amino acids. The CDR3 coding sequence is TGCGCCAGCAGCCAAACAGGGGGAAGGATTCAGCCCCAGCATTTT. Translated: CASSQTGGRIQPQHF.

The chain has TRBV19 and TRBJ1-1, with 7 nucleotides matching TRBD1. Per the germline V gene, CDR1 is LNHDA and CDR2 is SQIVND (reference sequence). V dropped 5 bases and J dropped 4; count of bases not matched to a gene: 10. The CDR3 length is 15 residues. The CDR3 DNA reads as TGTGCCAGTAGTCCACACAGGGGTTTGGGCACTGAAGCTTTCTTT. Its translation is CASSPHRGLGTEAFF.

The V gene is TRBV29-1, the J gene TRBJ1-5; 9 nucleotides line up with TRBD1. The junction had 2 bases not matched to a gene; V was cut back by 4 bases and J by 4 bases. The germline CDR1 and CDR2 sequences are SQVTM and ANQGSEA. This CDR3 spans 13 amino acids. The CDR3 reads CSVGGTGNQPQHF. The DNA for the CDR3 is TGCAGCGTTGGTGGGACAGGGAATCAGCCCCAGCATTTT.

This chain links TRBV18 with TRBJ2-1; 10 bases align to TRBD2. The CDR3 extends over 15 amino acids. Trimming at V came to 5 bases and at J to 7 bases, leaving 8 bases not matched to a gene. Germline CDR1 reads KGHSH; CDR2 reads LQKENI. CDR3 region: CASSVSGRAGNEQFF. The CDR3 coding sequence is TGTGCCAGCTCAGTAAGCGGGAGGGCCGGAAATGAGCAGTTCTTC.

V usage is TRBV12-3 or TRBV12-4 and J usage is TRBJ1-1; perhaps TRBD1 as D (5 bases). The CDR3 is 13 amino acids. Trimming removed 3 bases from V and 8 bases from J, with 13 bases in between. Here the CDR3 DNA reads TGTGCCAGCAGTTTGGCGGGGAGGGGAGAAGCTTTCTTT. This translates into CASSLAGRGEAFF.